This entry lists 21 T cell receptor beta chains sequenced from one sample in a study of PD-L1 blockade in urothelial cancer. Here immunoSEQ multiplex PCR was the method, and the copy in TCRdb shows in-frame clones only, minus some. The sample lists about 110,000 clones, about 85% seen once, with about 2.2% in the top ten. The source was PBMCs, collected around atezolizumab (anti-PD-L1) treatment. The receptors derive from a man aged 50 to 59 with urothelial cancer.

This clone is a singleton in its sample. The genes are TRBV6-5 and TRBJ2-4, with D possibly TRBD2 on 5 matching bases. From germline, CDR1 is MNHEY and CDR2 SVGAGI. The CDR3 spans 13 residues. Trimming shortened V by 6 bases and J by 6 bases, and 12 bases separated the two germline ends. The CDR3 DNA sequence: TGTGCCAGCAGAAACCTCGGAGGAAACATTCAGTACTTC. Its translation is CASRNLGGNIQYF.

The chain uses TRBV19 and TRBJ2-3; 7 nucleotides align to TRBD2. Germline values: CDR1 LNHDA, CDR2 SQIVND (reference sequence). The CDR3 is 14 residues long. The V and J ends lost 3 bases and 6 bases, in that order; junction bases with no gene match: 6. CDR3 protein: CASSIGGSRDTQYF. CDR3 coding DNA: TGTGCCAGTAGTATTGGCGGGAGTAGGGATACGCAGTATTTT.

The sample holds one count of this clone. The chain employs TRBV7-9 and TRBJ2-2; 14 bases match TRBD2. The CDR3 contains 17 residues. CDR1 is SEHNR and CDR2 is FQNEAQ in the germline V gene (reference sequence). The V and J ends lost 5 bases and 5 bases, in that order; junction bases with no gene match: 7. The CDR3 here is CASSLGLAGASTGELFF. CDR3 nucleotides: TGTGCCAGCAGCCTGGGACTAGCGGGAGCTTCAACCGGGGAGCTGTTTTTT.

Comment on this clone: Other DNA sequences in the sample encode the same CDR3. The chain combines TRBV28 with TRBJ2-6; D might be TRBD1 (6 bases). The length of the CDR3 is 15 residues. V shed 5 bases and J shed 0 bases, with 8 bases lying between them. From germline, CDR1 is MDHEN and CDR2 SYDVKM. CDR3 loop: CASSPTGSGANVLTF. The CDR3 nucleotides read TGTGCCAGCAGTCCGACAGGCTCTGGGGCCAACGTCCTGACTTTC.

About this clone: The same CDR3 can be traced to other DNA sequences in this sample. V usage is TRBV7-9 and J usage is TRBJ1-3; D is ambiguous. Trimming removed 2 bases at V and 4 bases at J, with 3 bases between. CDR3 length: 12 residues. Germline CDR1 and CDR2: SEHNR and FQNEAQ (reference sequence). In nucleotides, the CDR3 is TGTGCCAGCAGCTTATCAGGAAACACCATATATTTT. Its translation is CASSLSGNTIYF.

The chain links TRBV7-2 to TRBJ2-7; TRBD2 matches 7 bases. Trimming took 1 base from V and 2 from J; bases not matched to a gene: 5. Germline assignment: CDR1 SGHTA and CDR2 FQGNSA. The CDR3 has 15 residues. The DNA of the CDR3 is TGTGCCAGCAGCTTAGTTGGGACTACCGCCTACGAGCAGTACTTC. This encodes CASSLVGTTAYEQYF.

This clone was seen once. The chain has TRBV5-4 and TRBJ1-2, with a tentative D call TRBD1 (6 bases). Trimming took 3 bases from V and 3 from J, leaving 18 bases between them. In germline, CDR1 is SGHNT, CDR2 YYREEE (reference sequence). The CDR3 contains 16 residues. CDR3 region: CASSYGQPTLDYGYTF. CDR3 bases: TGTGCCAGCAGCTACGGACAGCCCACCTTAGACTATGGCTACACCTTC.

Regarding this clone: The junction differs from germline at one of its ends, possibly a read error. This chain joins TRBV7-9 and TRBJ2-7, with 7 nucleotides matching TRBD2. Germline V CDR1 and CDR2: SEHNR, FQNEAQ (reference sequence). The CDR3 has 14 residues. CDR3 protein: CASNLEAGVNEQYF. For the CDR3, the DNA is TGTGCCAGCAACTTAGAGGCGGGAGTAAACGAGCAGTACTTC.

This clone was detected only once. V and J are TRBV28 and TRBJ1-1, with a possible D match to TRBD1 (5 bases). V lost 3 bases to trimming and J lost 5 bases, with 10 bases between them. CDR3 length: 13 amino acids. Germline CDR1 reads MDHEN; CDR2 reads SYDVKM. CDR3: CASSFSGRTEAFF. DNA for the CDR3: TGTGCCAGCAGTTTTTCAGGGAGGACTGAAGCTTTCTTT. The whole variable domain, remainder taken from reference TRBV28 and TRBJ1-1, is DVKVTQSSRYLVKRTGEKVFLECVQDMDHENMFWYRQDPGLGLRLIYFSYDVKMKEKGDIPEGYSVSREKKERFSLILESASTNQTSMYLCASSFSGRTEAFFGQGTRLTVV.

This chain links TRBV30 with TRBJ2-2; D is perhaps TRBD2 (6 bases). The germline V and J ends were trimmed by 4 bases and 5 bases, with 17 bases remaining between them. The length of the CDR3 is 15 residues. CDR1 is GTSNPN, CDR2 SVGIG, per germline (reference sequence). Here the CDR3 DNA reads TGTGCCTGGACCTGGGGGGATGCGAGGACCGGGGAGCTGTTTTTT. It encodes CAWTWGDARTGELFF. Variable domain in full (rest from reference TRBV30 and TRBJ2-2): SQTIHQWPATLVQPVGSPLSLECTVEGTSNPNLYWYRQAAGRGLQLLFYSVGIGQISSEVPQNLSASRPQDRQFILSSKKLLLSDSGFYLCAWTWGDARTGELFFGEGSRLTVL.

This sequence joins TRBV9 and TRBJ2-2; unclear D gene. Trimming removed 2 bases at V and 1 base at J, with 6 bases between. From germline, CDR1 is SGDLS and CDR2 YYNGEE. The CDR3 is 14 amino acids. CDR3 DNA: TGTGCCAGCAGCGTGCGACAGAACACCGGGGAGCTGTTTTTT. It yields the protein CASSVRQNTGELFF.

The rearrangement uses TRBV6-1 and TRBJ2-7, with 9 bases identical to TRBD2. Looked up from germline, CDR1 is MNHNS and CDR2 is SASEGT. This CDR3 spans 14 amino acids. V was pared by 10 bases and J by 1 base, with 8 bases of the junction left unmatched. Here the CDR3 DNA reads TGTGCCACCACTCTTAGCGGGAGTTCCTACGAGCAGTACTTC. Protein sequence: CATTLSGSSYEQYF.

This rearrangement joins TRBV30 to TRBJ2-7; 9 bases align to TRBD2. The J segment lost 3 bases and the V segment lost 3 bases, leaving 6 bases of the junction unmatched. CDR3 length: 14 residues. The germline V gene has CDR1 GTSNPN and CDR2 SVGIG (reference sequence). The CDR3 is CAWSAGTSRYEQYF. The CDR3 DNA follows: TGTGCCTGGAGCGCCGGGACTAGCCGCTACGAGCAGTACTTC.

The rearrangement links TRBV15 to TRBJ2-7; 12 positions agree with TRBD1. The CDR3 extends over 16 amino acids. CDR1 and CDR2 from the germline V gene are LNHNV and YYDKDF (reference sequence). V was pared by 3 bases and J by 2 bases, with 5 bases of the junction left unmatched. CDR3 amino acids: CATSSLGTGGTYEQYF. The DNA of the CDR3 is TGTGCCACCAGCAGCCTAGGGACAGGGGGCACCTACGAGCAGTACTTC. The full variable domain, its missing parts supplied by reference TRBV15 and TRBJ2-7, is DAMVIQNPRYQVTQFGKPVTLSCSQTLNHNVMYWYQQKSSQAPKLLFHYYDKDFNNEADTPDNFQSRRPNTSFCFLDIRSPGLGDTAMYLCATSSLGTGGTYEQYFGPGTRLTVT.

The chain has TRBV6-1 and TRBJ1-2, with unresolved D. Trimming removed 0 bases from V and 4 bases from J, with 9 bases in between. Germline-derived CDR1 and CDR2 are MNHNS and SASEGT. This CDR3 region has 14 residues. For the CDR3, the DNA is TGTGCCAGCAGTGAAGCGGGCTCTGGCTATGGCTACACCTTC. Protein sequence: CASSEAGSGYGYTF.

The chain combines TRBV19 with TRBJ1-1, with a possible D match to TRBD1 (6 bases). Trimming took off 10 bases at V and 3 bases at J, with 15 bases between the two ends. Germline V gene lookup returns CDR1 LNHDA and CDR2 SQIVND (reference sequence). This CDR3 comprises 13 residues. This CDR3 is CATTTGQDTEAFF. In nucleotides, the CDR3 is TGTGCCACTACGACAGGTCAGGACACTGAAGCTTTCTTT.

This chain uses TRBV5-6 with TRBJ2-7; no firm D call. The V end was cut by 4 bases, the J end by 2 bases, with 10 bases between. CDR3 length equals 13 residues. The V gene's germline CDR1 is SGHDT and CDR2 YYEEEE. The CDR3 sequence is CASSPGPPYEQYF. CDR3 nucleotide sequence: TGTGCCAGCAGCCCGGGTCCCCCCTACGAGCAGTACTTC.

This chain joins TRBV27 and TRBJ2-1, with TRBD2 matching over 8 bases. The CDR3 runs to 16 residues. From germline, CDR1 is MNHEY and CDR2 SMNVEV (reference sequence). V was pared by 3 bases and J by 4 bases, with 8 bases of the junction left unmatched. CDR3 residues: CASSLGAGVLYNEQFF. The CDR3 DNA is TGTGCCAGCAGTTTGGGAGCGGGAGTGTTATACAATGAGCAGTTCTTC.

V is TRBV4-2 and J is TRBJ2-2; TRBD2 matches at 8 bases. The J segment lost 0 bases and the V segment lost 0 bases, leaving 6 bases of the junction unmatched. Germline V gene lookup returns CDR1 LGHNA and CDR2 YNFKEQ. The CDR3 is 18 amino acids. The CDR3 DNA follows: TGTGCCAGCAGCCAAGAACCTAGCGGGTTTTCGAACACCGGGGAGCTGTTTTTT. This translates into CASSQEPSGFSNTGELFF.

The chain carries TRBV14 and TRBJ2-3; maybe TRBD2 (5 bases). Trimming cost V 1 base and J 4 bases, with 12 bases left between them. Germline-derived CDR1 and CDR2 are SGHDN and FVKESK. The CDR3 spans 15 residues. CDR3 protein: CASSQGLAPADTQYF. The CDR3, as DNA: TGTGCCAGCAGCCAAGGCCTAGCCCCCGCAGATACGCAGTATTTT.

The V call is TRBV5-1, the J call TRBJ1-1; D uncertain. Germline CDR1 reads SGHRS; CDR2 reads YFSETQ. The V end was cut by 5 bases, the J end by 1 base, with 9 bases between. This CDR3 contains 13 residues. The CDR3 loop is CASSWGANTEAFF. In DNA form, the CDR3 reads TGCGCCAGCAGTTGGGGAGCGAACACTGAAGCTTTCTTT.